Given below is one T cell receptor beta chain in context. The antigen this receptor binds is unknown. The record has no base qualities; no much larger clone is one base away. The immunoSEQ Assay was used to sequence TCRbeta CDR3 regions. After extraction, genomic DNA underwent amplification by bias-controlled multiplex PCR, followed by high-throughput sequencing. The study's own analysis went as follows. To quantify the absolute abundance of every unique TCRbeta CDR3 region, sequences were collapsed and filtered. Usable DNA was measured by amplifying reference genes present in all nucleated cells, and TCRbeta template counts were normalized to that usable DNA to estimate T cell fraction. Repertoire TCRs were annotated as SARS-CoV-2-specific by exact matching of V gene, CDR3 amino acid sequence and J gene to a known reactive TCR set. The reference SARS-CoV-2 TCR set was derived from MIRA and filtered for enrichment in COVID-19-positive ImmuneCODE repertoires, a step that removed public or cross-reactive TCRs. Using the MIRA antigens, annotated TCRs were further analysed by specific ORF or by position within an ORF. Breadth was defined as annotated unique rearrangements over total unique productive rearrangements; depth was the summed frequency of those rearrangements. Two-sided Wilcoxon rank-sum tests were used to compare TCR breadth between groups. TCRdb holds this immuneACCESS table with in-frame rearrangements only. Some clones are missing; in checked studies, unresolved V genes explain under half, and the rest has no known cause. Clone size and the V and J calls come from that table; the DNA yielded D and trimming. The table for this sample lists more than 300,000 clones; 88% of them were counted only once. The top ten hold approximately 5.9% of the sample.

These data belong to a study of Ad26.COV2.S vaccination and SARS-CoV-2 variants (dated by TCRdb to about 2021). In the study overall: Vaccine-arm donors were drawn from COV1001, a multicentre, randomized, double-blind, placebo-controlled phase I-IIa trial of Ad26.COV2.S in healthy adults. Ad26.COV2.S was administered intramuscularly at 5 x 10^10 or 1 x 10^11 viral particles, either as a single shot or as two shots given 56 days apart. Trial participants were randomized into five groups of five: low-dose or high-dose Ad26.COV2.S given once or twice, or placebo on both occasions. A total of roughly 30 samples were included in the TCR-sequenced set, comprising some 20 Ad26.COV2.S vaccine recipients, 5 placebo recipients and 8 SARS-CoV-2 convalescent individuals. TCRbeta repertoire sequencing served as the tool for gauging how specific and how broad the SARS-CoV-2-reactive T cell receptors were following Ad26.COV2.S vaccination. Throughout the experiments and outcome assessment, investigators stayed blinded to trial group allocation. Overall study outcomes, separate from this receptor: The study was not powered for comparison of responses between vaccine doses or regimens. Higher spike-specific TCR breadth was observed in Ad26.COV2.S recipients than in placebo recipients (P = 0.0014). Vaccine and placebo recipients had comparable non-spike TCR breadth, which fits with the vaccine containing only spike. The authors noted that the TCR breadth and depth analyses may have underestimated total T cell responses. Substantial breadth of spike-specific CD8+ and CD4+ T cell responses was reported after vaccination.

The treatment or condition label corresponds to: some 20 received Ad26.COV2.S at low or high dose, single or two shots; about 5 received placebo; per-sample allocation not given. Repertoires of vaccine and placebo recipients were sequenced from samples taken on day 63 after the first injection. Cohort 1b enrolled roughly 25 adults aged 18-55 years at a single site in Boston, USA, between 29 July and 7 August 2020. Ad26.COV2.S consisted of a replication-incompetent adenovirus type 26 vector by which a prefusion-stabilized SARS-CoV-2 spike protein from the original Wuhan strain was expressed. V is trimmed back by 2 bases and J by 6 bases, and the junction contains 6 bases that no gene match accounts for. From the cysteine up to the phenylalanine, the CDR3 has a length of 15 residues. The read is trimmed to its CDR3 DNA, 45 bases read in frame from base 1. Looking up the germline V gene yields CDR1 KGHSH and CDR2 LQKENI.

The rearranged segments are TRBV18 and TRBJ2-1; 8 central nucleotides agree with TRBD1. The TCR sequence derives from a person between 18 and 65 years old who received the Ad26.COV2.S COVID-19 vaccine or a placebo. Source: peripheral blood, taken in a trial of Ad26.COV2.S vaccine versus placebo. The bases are TGTGCCAGCTCACCAACCAGGGGGCAGGGCAATGAGCAGTTCTTC. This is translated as CASSPTRGQGNEQFF. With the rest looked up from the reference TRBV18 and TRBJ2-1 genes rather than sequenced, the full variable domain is NAGVMQNPRHLVRRRGQEARLRCSPMKGHSHVYWYRQLPEEGLKFMVYLQKENIIDESGMPKERFSAEFPKEGPSILRIQQVVRGDSAAYFCASSPTRGQGNEQFFGPGTRLTVL.